The clone carrying this T cell receptor (beta chain) has at least ten counts. Trimming shortened V by 7 bases and J by 1 base, and 14 bases separated the two germline ends. Per the germline V gene, CDR1 is MNHNS and CDR2 is SASEGT. The CDR3 covers 14 residues. Amplification targeted the TCR beta CDR3 regions, with RNA transcripts as the source material. HTBI-primed first-round RT-PCR preceded second-round multiplex PCR. TCRdb used MiXCR to reprocess the multiplex PCR reads, holding one entry per CDR3 protein. The sample yields about 400,000 distinct CDR3 sequences, around 16% seen once. The data belong to a study of Graves' ophthalmopathy and Graves' hyperthyroidism.

This receptor was taken from a woman between 18 and 29 years old with Graves' ophthalmopathy. The chain is built from TRBV6-1 and TRBJ2-7, with D perhaps assigned TRBD1 or TRBD2 (5 bases each). Sequenced material: peripheral blood. CDR3 amino acids: CASISGGLSYEQYF. For the CDR3, the DNA is TGTGCCAGCATCAGTGGGGGTCTTTCCTACGAGCAGTACTTC.